This is a list of T cell receptor beta chains from one sample in a study of blood T cells in healthy people across ages. Using its own MiXCR run on the 5' RACE reads, TCRdb lists one record per CDR3 protein. The table shows some 800,000 distinct CDR3 sequences, with 20% to 30% occurring only once. This same sample was also taken into another study, of T cells of mothers and their children.

Sequenced: blood. These receptors came from a boy younger than 18 in good health. Both conserved end residues are part of each CDR3. Fields, in order: clone size, J gene, V gene, CDR3 length, D gene, CDR3 protein, CDR3 DNA. The D gene is left open where the match is weak. Clone size appears in some rows only: once, few, many, or a class for an expanded clone.

>few|TRBJ2-1|TRBV12-3/TRBV12-4|14|NA
CASSFSSSYNEQFF
TGTGCCAGCAGTTTCTCGAGCTCCTACAATGAGCAGTTCTTC
>few|TRBJ2-7|TRBV19|13|NA
CASSIGGIYEQYF
TGTGCCAGTAGTATTGGCGGAATCTACGAGCAGTACTTC
>NA|TRBJ1-5|TRBV28|14|NA
CASSLFRSNQPQHF
TGTGCCAGCAGTTTATTCAGAAGCAATCAGCCCCAGCATTTT
>NA|TRBJ1-1|TRBV20-1|15|NA
CSAPPQRGGFPEAFF
TGCAGTGCTCCACCCCAGCGAGGGGGTTTCCCTGAAGCTTTCTTT
>few|TRBJ2-1|TRBV7-9|13|NA
CASSLAGPPEQFF
TGTGCCAGCAGCTTGGCGGGGCCGCCTGAGCAGTTCTTC
>NA|TRBJ2-5|TRBV7-2|16|TRBD2
CASSPRGGAYQETQYF
TGTGCCAGCAGCCCCCGCGGGGGGGCGTATCAAGAGACCCAGTACTTC
>few|TRBJ2-5|TRBV7-2|14|TRBD2
CASSLVTSAETQYF
TGTGCCAGCAGCTTAGTAACTAGCGCGGAGACCCAGTACTTC
>NA|TRBJ2-1|TRBV5-1|15|TRBD2
CASSPGLAVWNEQFF
TGCGCCAGCAGCCCGGGACTAGCGGTTTGGAATGAGCAGTTCTTC
>NA|TRBJ2-7|TRBV25-1|15|TRBD2
CASSDKRGGSYEQYF
TGTGCCAGCAGTGATAAGCGGGGGGGGTCCTACGAGCAGTACTTC
>few|TRBJ2-1|TRBV20-1|13|NA
CSARVMTYNEQFF
TGCAGTGCTAGAGTTATGACCTACAATGAGCAGTTCTTC
>NA|TRBJ1-3|TRBV7-9|14|NA
CASSGAAYGNTIYF
TGTGCCAGCAGCGGCGCGGCTTACGGAAACACCATATATTTT
>few|TRBJ2-3|TRBV15|15|TRBD2
CATSTPGLVTDTQYF
TGTGCCACCAGCACCCCGGGACTAGTGACAGATACGCAGTATTTT
>NA|TRBJ2-5|TRBV27|14|NA
CASSSLDVQETQYF
TGTGCCAGCAGTTCGTTGGATGTACAAGAGACCCAGTACTTC
>few|TRBJ2-5|TRBV5-1|15|NA
CASSLMDGTQETQYF
TGCGCCAGCAGCTTGATGGACGGGACCCAGGAGACCCAGTACTTC
>NA|TRBJ1-5|TRBV5-6|15|NA
CASSLAGAVNQPQHF
TGTGCCAGCAGCTTGGCCGGGGCAGTTAATCAGCCCCAGCATTTT
>NA|TRBJ2-7|TRBV9|14|TRBD1
CASSGDRGPYEQYF
TGTGCCAGCAGCGGCGACAGGGGGCCCTACGAGCAGTACTTC
>NA|TRBJ1-1|TRBV9|13|NA
CASSPTLYAEAFF
TGTGCCAGCAGCCCTACATTATACGCTGAAGCTTTCTTT
>few|TRBJ2-5|TRBV7-3|16|NA
CASSFDHRGARETQYF
TGTGCCAGCAGCTTTGACCACCGGGGGGCCAGGGAGACCCAGTACTTC
>few|TRBJ2-4|TRBV29-1|16|NA
CSALGEADRSKGIQYF
TGCAGCGCCCTAGGGGAGGCGGATAGATCAAAAGGCATTCAGTACTTC
>NA|TRBJ1-1|TRBV6-5|14|NA
CASSYTRMNTEAFF
TGTGCCAGCAGTTATACGCGAATGAACACTGAAGCTTTCTTT
>NA|TRBJ2-7|TRBV7-9|15|TRBD1
CASSETGARPYEQYF
TGTGCCAGCAGCGAGACAGGGGCCCGTCCCTACGAGCAGTACTTC
>NA|TRBJ1-1|TRBV29-1|13|NA
CSARRGSRAEAFF
TGCAGCGCCCGACGGGGATCTCGGGCTGAAGCTTTCTTT
>few|TRBJ2-2|TRBV7-2|16|NA
CASSLQASANTGELFF
TGTGCCAGCAGCTTACAAGCTAGCGCGAACACCGGGGAGCTGTTTTTT
>few|TRBJ2-5|TRBV29-1|12|TRBD2
CSASGGAETQYF
TGCAGCGCAAGCGGGGGGGCGGAGACCCAGTACTTC
>NA|TRBJ2-5|TRBV25-1|13|TRBD1
CASSEGQGKTQYF
TGTGCCAGCAGTGAGGGACAGGGAAAGACCCAGTACTTC
>NA|TRBJ2-7|TRBV25-1|13|NA
CASSERRGYEQYF
TGTGCCAGCAGTGAACGGAGGGGGTACGAGCAGTACTTC
>few|TRBJ1-1|TRBV27|13|NA
CVSSLGLNTEAFF
TGTGTCAGCAGTTTAGGGCTGAACACTGAAGCTTTCTTT
>many|TRBJ1-4|TRBV29-1|13|NA
CSVEGGVDEKLFF
TGCAGCGTTGAGGGCGGAGTAGATGAAAAACTGTTTTTT
>NA|TRBJ2-5|TRBV28|15|NA
CASSFTGGDGETQYF
TGTGCCAGCAGTTTCACAGGGGGGGACGGGGAGACCCAGTACTTC
>NA|TRBJ2-5|TRBV27|13|NA
CASSRIGQETQYF
TGTGCCAGCAGTCGTATCGGTCAAGAGACCCAGTACTTC
>few|TRBJ2-7|TRBV29-1|15|TRBD2
CSVELGGENSYEQYF
TGCAGCGTTGAATTGGGGGGGGAAAACTCCTACGAGCAGTACTTC
>NA|TRBJ2-7|TRBV20-1|16|NA
CSANPVGSTSSYEQYF
TGCAGTGCTAACCCCGTTGGTAGCACTAGCTCCTACGAGCAGTACTTC
>NA|TRBJ2-1|TRBV20-1|15|NA
CSAQGGLTKFDEQFF
TGCAGTGCCCAGGGGGGACTAACGAAGTTCGATGAGCAGTTCTTC
>NA|TRBJ2-2|TRBV4-1|15|NA
CASSLKQGYTGELFF
TGCGCCAGCAGCCTCAAACAGGGATACACCGGGGAGCTGTTTTTT
>few|TRBJ1-2|TRBV2|13|NA
CAGTDESNYGYTF
TGTGCCGGGACGGACGAATCTAACTATGGCTACACCTTC
>once|TRBJ1-3|TRBV12-3/TRBV12-4|18|NA
CASSPGGGRRKSGNTIYF
TGTGCCAGCAGTCCTGGGGGGGGCCGGAGGAAATCTGGAAACACCATATATTTT
>NA|TRBJ2-4|TRBV28|14|TRBD1
CASSSMTGLGIQYF
TGTGCCAGCAGTTCGATGACAGGGTTGGGGATTCAGTACTTC
>NA|TRBJ1-2|TRBV14|15|NA
CASSQAQGRGYGYTF
TGTGCCAGCAGCCAAGCCCAGGGCCGGGGCTATGGCTACACCTTC
>NA|TRBJ2-5|TRBV20-1|12|NA
CSATSIQETQYF
TGCAGTGCAACCTCAATTCAAGAGACCCAGTACTTC
>few|TRBJ1-5|TRBV10-3|13|NA
CAISENSNQPQHF
TGTGCCATCAGCGAGAATAGCAATCAGCCCCAGCATTTT
>NA|TRBJ2-1|TRBV9|13|NA
CASSVATGNEQFF
TGTGCCAGCAGCGTAGCTACCGGGAATGAGCAGTTCTTC
>once|TRBJ1-1|TRBV6-5|14|NA
CASNRDWEGPEAFF
TGTGCCAGCAACCGGGACTGGGAAGGTCCTGAAGCTTTCTTT
>NA|TRBJ2-7|TRBV28|14|NA
CASSGSLGIYEQYF
TGTGCCAGCAGCGGAAGTCTGGGTATCTACGAGCAGTACTTC
>NA|TRBJ2-1|TRBV20-1|14|TRBD1
CSAEGTGQYNEQFF
TGCAGTGCAGAGGGGACAGGGCAATACAATGAGCAGTTCTTC
>few|TRBJ2-5|TRBV12-3/TRBV12-4|15|NA
CASRGTGERGETQYF
TGTGCCAGCAGGGGGACTGGGGAACGGGGAGAGACCCAGTACTTC
>few|TRBJ1-2|TRBV14|14|NA
CASSQDVGTYGYTF
TGTGCCAGCAGCCAAGATGTGGGGACCTATGGCTACACCTTC
>few|TRBJ2-1|TRBV28|14|TRBD1
CASSLTGGGDEQFF
TGTGCCAGCAGTTTGACAGGGGGCGGCGATGAGCAGTTCTTC
>NA|TRBJ2-5|TRBV29-1|13|NA
CSVDQGVQETQYF
TGCAGCGTTGACCAAGGGGTTCAAGAGACCCAGTACTTC
>few|TRBJ2-7|TRBV3-1|13|NA
CASSQDLETAQYF
TGTGCCAGCAGCCAAGATCTGGAGACAGCACAATACTTC
>NA|TRBJ1-5|TRBV21-1|15|NA
CASSIGGLGNQPQHF
TGTGCCAGCAGCATAGGGGGATTAGGCAATCAGCCCCAGCATTTT
>few|TRBJ2-3|TRBV12-3/TRBV12-4|15|TRBD1
CASRPGQGSKDTQYF
TGTGCCAGCAGACCGGGACAGGGATCTAAGGATACGCAGTATTTT
>NA|TRBJ2-6|TRBV3-1|19|TRBD2
CASSQGERGVFSGANVLTF
TGTGCCAGCAGCCAAGGGGAGCGGGGGGTTTTCTCTGGGGCCAACGTCCTGACTTTC
>NA|TRBJ2-7|TRBV30|16|TRBD1
CAWSVVLWDSSYEQYF
TGTGCCTGGAGTGTGGTGTTGTGGGACAGCTCCTACGAGCAGTACTTC
>NA|TRBJ1-1|TRBV20-1|16|NA
CSARGFEGLMNTEAFF
TGCAGTGCTAGAGGGTTTGAAGGCCTAATGAACACTGAAGCTTTCTTT
>NA|TRBJ2-3|TRBV7-2|15|NA
CASSLTPGALDTQYF
TGTGCCAGCAGCCTGACCCCGGGGGCCTTAGATACGCAGTATTTT